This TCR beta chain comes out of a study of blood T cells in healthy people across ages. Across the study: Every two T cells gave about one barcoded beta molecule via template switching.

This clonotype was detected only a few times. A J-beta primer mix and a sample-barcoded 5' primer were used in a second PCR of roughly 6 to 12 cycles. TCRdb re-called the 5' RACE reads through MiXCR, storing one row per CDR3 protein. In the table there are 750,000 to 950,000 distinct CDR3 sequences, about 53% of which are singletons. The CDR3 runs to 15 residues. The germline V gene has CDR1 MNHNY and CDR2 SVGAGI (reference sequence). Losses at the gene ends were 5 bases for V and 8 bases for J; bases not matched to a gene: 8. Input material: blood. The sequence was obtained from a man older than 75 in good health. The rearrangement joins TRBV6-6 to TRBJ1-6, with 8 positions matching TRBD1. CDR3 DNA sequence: TGTGCCAGCAGTCAAGGACAGGGAATTGATTCACCCCTCCACTTT. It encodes CASSQGQGIDSPLHF.